The rows below give T cell receptor beta chains drawn from one sample of a study of blood T cell repertoires in COVID-19. Measured with immunoSEQ multiplex PCR; TCRdb has only the in-frame clones, and not every one. The table lists 250,000 or so clones, under 90% of them singletons. Sequenced: peripheral blood. Receptor source: a woman aged 40 to 49 who had recovered from COVID-19. CDR3s include the opening cysteine and the closing phenylalanine or tryptophan. Fields, in order: clone size, V gene, D gene, J gene, CDR3 protein, CDR3 DNA. D genes are given only for firm matches. Not every row has a clone size; where given, it reads once, few, many or a size class.

>NA|TRBV28|TRBD1|TRBJ1-1
CASSLSGTGDPNTRKAFF
TGTGCCAGCAGTCTGAGCGGGACAGGGGACCCGAACACAAGAAAAGCTTTCTTT
>NA|TRBV12-3/TRBV12-4|NA|TRBJ2-5
CASRTDKQETQYF
TGTGCCAGCAGGACAGATAAACAAGAGACCCAGTACTTC
>NA|TRBV7-9|TRBD1|TRBJ1-1
CASSDRDRGLSTEAFF
TGTGCCAGCAGCGACCGGGACAGGGGCCTATCGACTGAAGCTTTCTTT
>NA|TRBV28|TRBD2|TRBJ2-3
CASSLYDLGRATDTQYF
TGTGCCAGCAGTTTATATGACTTGGGGAGGGCCACAGATACGCAGTATTTT
>NA|TRBV2|NA|TRBJ1-1
CATARSENTEAFF
TGTGCCACCGCTAGATCCGAGAACACTGAAGCTTTCTTT
>NA|TRBV6-4|NA|TRBJ2-6
CASSDSGGNVLTF
TGTGCCAGCAGTGACTCGGGCGGGAACGTCCTGACTTTC
>NA|TRBV19|TRBD1|TRBJ1-2
CASSISSGGSGYTF
TGTGCCAGTAGTATATCTTCAGGGGGAAGTGGCTACACCTTC
>NA|TRBV7-9|NA|TRBJ1-3
CASSLGQFGNTIYF
TGTGCCAGCAGCTTAGGGCAGTTCGGAAACACCATATATTTT
>NA|TRBV24-1|TRBD2|TRBJ2-5
CATSVAGGETQYF
TGTGCCACCAGTGTCGCGGGAGGTGAGACCCAGTACTTC
>NA|TRBV18|TRBD2|TRBJ2-1
CASSPAIAGGNNEQFF
TGTGCCAGCTCACCGGCCATAGCGGGAGGGAACAATGAGCAGTTCTTC
>NA|TRBV7-2|NA|TRBJ2-5
CASSLFGRPQETQYF
TGTGCCAGCAGCTTATTTGGGAGACCGCAAGAGACCCAGTACTTC
>NA|TRBV21-1|NA|TRBJ2-5
CASSKEGSLETQYF
TGTGCCAGCAGCAAAGAGGGGTCATTAGAGACCCAGTACTTC
>NA|TRBV12-5|NA|TRBJ2-3
CASGFGQKTDTQYF
TGTGCTAGTGGTTTTGGGCAGAAAACAGATACGCAGTATTTT
>NA|TRBV2|NA|TRBJ2-5
CASSEITLRETQYF
TGTGCCAGCAGTGAGATAACCCTACGAGAGACCCAGTACTTC
>once|TRBV5-1|TRBD2|TRBJ2-3
CASSFFSGNTDTQYF
TGCGCCAGCAGCTTTTTTAGCGGGAACACAGATACGCAGTATTTT
>once|TRBV25-1|NA|TRBJ1-5
CASSDVGGTQHF
TGTGCCAGCAGTGATGTGGGGGGGACCCAGCATTTT
>few|TRBV4-1|TRBD1|TRBJ2-3
CASSQRDRTTDTQYF
TGCGCCAGCAGCCAGCGGGACAGGACGACAGATACGCAGTATTTT